These T cell receptor beta chains were read from a single sample in a study of cytomegalovirus exposure and HLA in healthy donors. This table comes from immunoSEQ multiplex PCR, and its TCRdb copy is limited to in-frame clones, with some not included. Of about 200,000 clones detected, about 82% appear once; the ten largest clones hold approximately 2.9%. The sequenced sample was PBMCs. Source of these receptors: a man aged 30 to 45 in good health and CMV-seronegative. CDR3s include the opening cysteine and the closing phenylalanine or tryptophan. The D gene is left open where the match is weak. A clone size is listed for some rows: how often the clone was seen (once, few, many), or a class if it is expanded.

TRBD1	TRBV6-1	-	TRBJ1-2	TGTGCCAGCAGTGATCAGGACAGGGCTCTCTATGGCTACACCTTC	CASSDQDRALYGYTF
TRBD2	TRBV27	-	TRBJ2-3	TGTGCCAGCAGTGTTAGACTAGCGGGGGGCACAGATACGCAGTATTTT	CASSVRLAGGTDTQYF
-	TRBV28	-	TRBJ2-7	TGTGCCAGCACAGGCGGGGCCACCTCCTACGAGCAGTACTTC	CASTGGATSYEQYF
-	TRBV6-5	-	TRBJ2-2	TGTGCCAGCAGTTACTTCCCTAGCCGGGGGACCGGGGAGCTGTTTTTT	CASSYFPSRGTGELFF
TRBD1	TRBV6-6	-	TRBJ2-7	TGTGCCAGCAGGGGCCGGGACAGGGTTTTACCCTACGAGCAGTACTTC	CASRGRDRVLPYEQYF
-	TRBV4-3	-	TRBJ1-1	TGCGCCAGCAGCCAAACATCGAACACTGAAGCTTTCTTT	CASSQTSNTEAFF
TRBD1	TRBV7-2	-	TRBJ2-7	TGTGCCAGCAGCCGGACAGGGATTTCCTACGAGCAGTACTTC	CASSRTGISYEQYF
-	TRBV9	-	TRBJ2-7	TGTGCCAGCAGCGTGTATAGGGACGGGACACCATACTTC	CASSVYRDGTPYF
-	TRBV19	-	TRBJ1-1	TGTGCCACTCATAAATGGACGGGGAAGACTGAAGCTTTCTTT	CATHKWTGKTEAFF
TRBD2	TRBV9	-	TRBJ2-2	TGTGCCAGCAGCGCCGCCGCGGGAGGAACCGGGGAGCTGTTTTTT	CASSAAAGGTGELFF
TRBD1	TRBV27	-	TRBJ1-5	TGTGCCAGCATGTCAGGGGGCGCAAACAATCAGCCCCAGCATTTT	CASMSGGANNQPQHF
-	TRBV6-5	few	TRBJ1-1	TGTGCCAGCAGTTACGGGCGGGGCACTGAAGCTTTCTTT	CASSYGRGTEAFF
-	TRBV14	-	TRBJ2-5	TGTGCCAGCAGCCAGACTAGTTGGTACCAAGAGACCCAGTACTTC	CASSQTSWYQETQYF
-	TRBV18	-	TRBJ2-3	TGTGCCAGCTCCTACACAGATACGCAGTATTTT	CASSYTDTQYF
-	TRBV27	-	TRBJ2-5	TGTGCCAGCAGTTTAGGGGGGGCCCAAGAGACCCAGTACTTC	CASSLGGAQETQYF
TRBD2	TRBV7-2	-	TRBJ2-5	TGTGCCAGCAGCCCCCAGGTAGCGGGGCGAGAGACCCAGTACTTC	CASSPQVAGRETQYF
-	TRBV9	few	TRBJ2-2	TGTGCCAGCAGCGTAGCTCCGGGACTGGAAACCACCGGGGAGCTGTTTTTT	CASSVAPGLETTGELFF
-	TRBV4-1	-	TRBJ2-1	TGCGCCAGCAGCCGGGAGGGGGGGGCGGGGCTGGATGAGCAGTTCTTC	CASSREGGAGLDEQFF
-	TRBV13	-	TRBJ2-2	TGTGCCAGCTATGTACGGACAGTCAGCGGGGAGCTGTTTTTT	CASYVRTVSGELFF
-	TRBV4-2	-	TRBJ1-4	TGTGCCAGCAGCCAAGATAAGGGAGGACTGGAAAAACTGTTTTTT	CASSQDKGGLEKLFF
-	TRBV7-2	-	TRBJ1-1	TGTGCCAGCAGCTTGTGGGTTGAGGCTGAAGCTTTCTTT	CASSLWVEAEAFF